The 6 T cell receptor beta chains below all came from one sample that was sequenced in a study of T cell repertoires in aging, cancer and after chemotherapy. The template was genomic DNA from peripheral blood, not RNA. A mixed TRB-A/B primer pool amplified rearranged TRB by multiplex touch-down PCR. TCRdb called the multiplex PCR reads again in MiXCR, with one record for every CDR3 protein. The profile shows fewer than 7,000 distinct CDR3 sequences, 25% to 30% of them singletons. Source material: blood. These receptors originate from a human donor in good health.

This clonotype was recorded a few times. The J gene is TRBJ2-5, the V gene TRBV7-2, with 8 bases lining up with TRBD2. The junction had 14 bases not matched to a gene; V was cut back by 4 bases and J by 1 base. CDR1 SGHTA and CDR2 FQGNSA come from the germline V gene. The CDR3 sequence is 18 residues long. The CDR3 region has the DNA TGTGCCAGCAGCTCCCAAACTCTCCAGACTAGCGCCCAAGAGACCCAGTACTTC. Translated, it gives CASSSQTLQTSAQETQYF.

Only a few counts were recorded for this clonotype. This chain uses TRBV5-6 with TRBJ2-1; 7 bases agree with TRBD1. Germline CDR1 and CDR2: SGHDT and YYEEEE. The CDR3 loop spans 13 amino acids. Losses at the gene ends were 1 base for V and 5 bases for J; bases not matched to a gene: 0. The CDR3 here is CASSLTGDNEQFF. The CDR3 DNA follows: TGTGCCAGCAGCTTGACAGGGGACAATGAGCAGTTCTTC.

J is TRBJ2-4 and V is TRBV5-1; TRBD1 agrees at 10 bases. After removal of 4 bases from V and 5 bases from J, the junction contained 6 bases not matched to a gene. Germline V lookup: CDR1 SGHRS, CDR2 YFSETQ. CDR3 length: 15 amino acids. In DNA, the CDR3 is TGCGCCAGCAGCCTAAGGACAGGGGGGCAAAACATTCAGTACTTC. Its translation: CASSLRTGGQNIQYF.

The sample holds a few counts of this clonotype. V and J are TRBV18 and TRBJ1-1, with TRBD1 as a possible D gene (5 bases). From germline, CDR1 is KGHSH and CDR2 LQKENI. V gave up 3 bases and J gave up 3 bases, with 11 bases separating them. The CDR3 is 14 amino acids. The CDR3 sequence: CASSPRLGDTEAFF. The CDR3 DNA sequence: TGTGCCAGCTCACCGCGGCTAGGGGACACTGAAGCTTTCTTT. The full variable domain, with the rest looked up from reference TRBV18 and TRBJ1-1, is NAGVMQNPRHLVRRRGQEARLRCSPMKGHSHVYWYRQLPEEGLKFMVYLQKENIIDESGMPKERFSAEFPKEGPSILRIQQVVRGDSAAYFCASSPRLGDTEAFFGQGTRLTVV.

The chain employs TRBV5-1 and TRBJ2-2; TRBD1 aligns across 9 bases. This CDR3 comprises 16 residues. CDR1 and CDR2 (germline): SGHRS, YFSETQ. Trimming removed 4 bases from V and 1 base from J; junction bases left unmatched: 5. The DNA for the CDR3 is TGCGCCAGCAGCCCGACAGGGGGAAAGAACACCGGGGAGCTGTTTTTT. This gives the protein CASSPTGGKNTGELFF.

The CDR3 DNA follows: TGTGCCAGCAGCCCCACATCAGATACGCAGTATTTT. Translation gives CASSPTSDTQYF. The chain employs TRBV6-2 or TRBV6-3 and TRBJ2-3; D is undetermined. Germline CDR1 MNHEY, CDR2 SVGEGT. V was clipped by 6 bases and J by 4 bases, with 8 bases between them. CDR3 size: 12 residues.